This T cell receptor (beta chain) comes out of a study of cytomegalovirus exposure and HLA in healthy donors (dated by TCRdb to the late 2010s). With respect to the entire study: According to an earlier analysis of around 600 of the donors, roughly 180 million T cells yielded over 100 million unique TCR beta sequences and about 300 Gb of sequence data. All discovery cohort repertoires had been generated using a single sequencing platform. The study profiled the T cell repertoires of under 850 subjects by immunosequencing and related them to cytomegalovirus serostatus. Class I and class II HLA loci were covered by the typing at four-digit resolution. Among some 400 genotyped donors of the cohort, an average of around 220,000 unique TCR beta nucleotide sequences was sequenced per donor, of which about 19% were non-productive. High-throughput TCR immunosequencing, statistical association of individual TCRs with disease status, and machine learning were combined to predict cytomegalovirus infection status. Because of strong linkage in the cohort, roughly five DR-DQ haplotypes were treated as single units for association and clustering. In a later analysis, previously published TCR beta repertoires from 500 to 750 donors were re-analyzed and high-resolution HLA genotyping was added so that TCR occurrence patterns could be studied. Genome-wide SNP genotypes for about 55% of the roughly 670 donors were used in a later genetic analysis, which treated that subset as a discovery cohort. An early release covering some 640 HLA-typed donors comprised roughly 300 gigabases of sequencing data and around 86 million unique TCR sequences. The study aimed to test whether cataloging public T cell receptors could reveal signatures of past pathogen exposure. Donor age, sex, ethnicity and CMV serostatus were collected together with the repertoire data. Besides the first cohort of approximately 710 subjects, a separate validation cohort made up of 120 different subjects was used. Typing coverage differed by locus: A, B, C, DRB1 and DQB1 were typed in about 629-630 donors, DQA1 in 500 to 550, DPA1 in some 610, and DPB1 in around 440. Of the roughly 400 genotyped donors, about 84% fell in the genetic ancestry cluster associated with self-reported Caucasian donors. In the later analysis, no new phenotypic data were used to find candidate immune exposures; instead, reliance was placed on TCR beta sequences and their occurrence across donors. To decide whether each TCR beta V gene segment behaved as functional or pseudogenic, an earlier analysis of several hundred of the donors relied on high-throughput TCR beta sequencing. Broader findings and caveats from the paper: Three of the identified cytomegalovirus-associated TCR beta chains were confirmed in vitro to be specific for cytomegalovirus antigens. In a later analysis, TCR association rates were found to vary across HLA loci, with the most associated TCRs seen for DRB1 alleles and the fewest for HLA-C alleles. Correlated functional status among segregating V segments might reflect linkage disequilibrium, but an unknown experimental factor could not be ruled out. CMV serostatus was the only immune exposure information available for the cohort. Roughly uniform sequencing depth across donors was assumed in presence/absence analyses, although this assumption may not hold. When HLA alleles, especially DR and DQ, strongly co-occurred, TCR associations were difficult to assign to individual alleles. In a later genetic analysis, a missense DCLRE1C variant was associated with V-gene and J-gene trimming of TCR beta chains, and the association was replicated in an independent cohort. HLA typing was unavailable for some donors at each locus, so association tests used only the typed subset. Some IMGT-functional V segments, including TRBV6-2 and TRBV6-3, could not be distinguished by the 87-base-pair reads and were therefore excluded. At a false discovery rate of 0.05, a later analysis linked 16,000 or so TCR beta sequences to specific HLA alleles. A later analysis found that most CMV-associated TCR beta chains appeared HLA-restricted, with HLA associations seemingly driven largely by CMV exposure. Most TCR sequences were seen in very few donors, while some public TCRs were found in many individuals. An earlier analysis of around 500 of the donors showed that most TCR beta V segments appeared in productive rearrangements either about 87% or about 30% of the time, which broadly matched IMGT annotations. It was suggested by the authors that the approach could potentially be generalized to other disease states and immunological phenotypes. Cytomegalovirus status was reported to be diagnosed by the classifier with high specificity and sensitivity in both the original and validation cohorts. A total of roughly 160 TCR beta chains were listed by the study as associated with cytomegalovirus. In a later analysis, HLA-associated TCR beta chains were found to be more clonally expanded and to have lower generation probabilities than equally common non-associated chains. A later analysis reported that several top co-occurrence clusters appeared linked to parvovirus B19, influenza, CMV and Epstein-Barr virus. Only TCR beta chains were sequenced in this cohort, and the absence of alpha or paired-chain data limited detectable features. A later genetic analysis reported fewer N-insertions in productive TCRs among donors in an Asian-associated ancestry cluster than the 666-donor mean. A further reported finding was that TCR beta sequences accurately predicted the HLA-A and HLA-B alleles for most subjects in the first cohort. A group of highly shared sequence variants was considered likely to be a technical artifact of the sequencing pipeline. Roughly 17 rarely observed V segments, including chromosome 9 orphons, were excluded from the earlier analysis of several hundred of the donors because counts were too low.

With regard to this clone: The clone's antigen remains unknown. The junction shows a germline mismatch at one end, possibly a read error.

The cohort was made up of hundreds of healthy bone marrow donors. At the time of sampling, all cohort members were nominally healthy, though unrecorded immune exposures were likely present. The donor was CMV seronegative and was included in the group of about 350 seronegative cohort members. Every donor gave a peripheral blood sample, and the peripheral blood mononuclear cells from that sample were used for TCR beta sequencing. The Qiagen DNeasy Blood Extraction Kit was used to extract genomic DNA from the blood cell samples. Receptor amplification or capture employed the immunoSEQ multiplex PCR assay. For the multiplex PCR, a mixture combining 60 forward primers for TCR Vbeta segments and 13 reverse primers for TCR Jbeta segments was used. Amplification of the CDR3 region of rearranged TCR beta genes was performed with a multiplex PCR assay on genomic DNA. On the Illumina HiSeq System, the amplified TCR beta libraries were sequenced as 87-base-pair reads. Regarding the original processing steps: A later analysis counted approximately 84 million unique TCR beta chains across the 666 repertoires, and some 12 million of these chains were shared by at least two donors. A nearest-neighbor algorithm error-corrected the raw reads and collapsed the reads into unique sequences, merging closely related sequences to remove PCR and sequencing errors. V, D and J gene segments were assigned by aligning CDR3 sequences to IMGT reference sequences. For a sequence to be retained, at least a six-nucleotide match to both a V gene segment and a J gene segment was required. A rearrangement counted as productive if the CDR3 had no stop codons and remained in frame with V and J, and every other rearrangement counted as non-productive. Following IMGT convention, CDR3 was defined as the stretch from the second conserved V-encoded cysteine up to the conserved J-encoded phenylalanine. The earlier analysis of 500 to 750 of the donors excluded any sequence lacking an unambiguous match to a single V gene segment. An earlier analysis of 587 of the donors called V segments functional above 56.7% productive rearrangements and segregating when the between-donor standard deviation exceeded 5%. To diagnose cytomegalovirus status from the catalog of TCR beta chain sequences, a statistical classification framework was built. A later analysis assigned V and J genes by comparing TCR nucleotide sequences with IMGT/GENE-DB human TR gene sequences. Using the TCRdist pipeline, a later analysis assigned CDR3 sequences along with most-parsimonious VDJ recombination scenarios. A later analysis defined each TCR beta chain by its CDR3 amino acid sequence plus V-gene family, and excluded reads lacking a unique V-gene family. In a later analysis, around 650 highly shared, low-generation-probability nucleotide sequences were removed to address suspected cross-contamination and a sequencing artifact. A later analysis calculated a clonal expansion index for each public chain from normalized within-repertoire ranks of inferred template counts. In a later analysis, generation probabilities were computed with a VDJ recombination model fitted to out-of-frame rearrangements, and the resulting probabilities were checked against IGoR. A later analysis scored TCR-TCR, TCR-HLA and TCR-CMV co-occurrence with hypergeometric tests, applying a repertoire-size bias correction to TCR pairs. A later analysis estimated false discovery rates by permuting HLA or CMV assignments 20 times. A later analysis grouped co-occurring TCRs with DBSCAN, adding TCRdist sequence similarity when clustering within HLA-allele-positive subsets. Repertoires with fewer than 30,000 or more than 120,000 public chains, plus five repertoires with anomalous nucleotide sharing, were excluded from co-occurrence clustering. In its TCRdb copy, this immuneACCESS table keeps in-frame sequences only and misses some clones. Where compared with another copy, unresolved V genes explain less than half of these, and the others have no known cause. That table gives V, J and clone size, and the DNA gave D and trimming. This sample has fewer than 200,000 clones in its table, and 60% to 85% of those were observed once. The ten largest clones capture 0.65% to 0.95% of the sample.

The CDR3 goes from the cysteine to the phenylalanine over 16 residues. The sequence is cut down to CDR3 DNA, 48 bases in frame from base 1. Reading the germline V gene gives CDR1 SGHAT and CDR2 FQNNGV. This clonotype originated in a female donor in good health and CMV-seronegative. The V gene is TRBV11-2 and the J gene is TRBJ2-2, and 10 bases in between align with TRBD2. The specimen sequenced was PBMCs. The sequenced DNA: TGTGCCAGCAGATTAGCGGGGGGTACGAACACCGGGGAGCTGTTTTTT. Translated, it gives CASRLAGGTNTGELFF.